A selection of T cell receptor beta chains follows, all from one sample in a study of T cells in localized non-small cell lung cancer. Clones were sequenced by immunoSEQ multiplex PCR, and TCRdb holds only the in-frame ones, with some missing. The sample has approximately 15,000 clones; almost 90% are singletons. The input for sequencing was peripheral blood mononuclear cells, taken before any cancer treatment. The origin of the receptors is a woman aged 35-70 years with stage III lung adenocarcinoma. Both conserved end residues are part of each CDR3. The order of the fields is D gene, J gene, V gene, clone size, CDR3 length, CDR3 protein, CDR3 DNA. A D gene is named only where the DNA matches it firmly. Size tells how often a clone was seen (once, few, many) or the class of an expanded clone, and some rows leave it out.

d_call: .; j_call: TRBJ1-3; v_call: TRBV11-2; clone_size: .; cdr3_length: 12; cdr3_aa: CASSPSVDTIYF; cdr3_nt: TGTGCCAGCAGCCCAAGCGTGGACACCATATATTTT
d_call: .; j_call: TRBJ2-2; v_call: TRBV7-8; clone_size: .; cdr3_length: 16; cdr3_aa: CASSLRRGHDTGELFF; cdr3_nt: TGTGCCAGCAGCTTACGTCGGGGGCACGACACCGGGGAGCTGTTTTTT
d_call: .; j_call: TRBJ1-3; v_call: TRBV7-2; clone_size: .; cdr3_length: 16; cdr3_aa: CASSLTPLKSGNTIYF; cdr3_nt: TGTGCCAGCAGCTTAACCCCCTTGAAGTCTGGAAACACCATATATTTT
d_call: TRBD1; j_call: TRBJ2-7; v_call: TRBV7-8; clone_size: .; cdr3_length: 14; cdr3_aa: CASNSSPTGGEQYF; cdr3_nt: TGTGCCAGCAACTCTAGCCCCACAGGGGGGGAGCAGTACTTC
d_call: .; j_call: TRBJ1-1; v_call: TRBV7-3; clone_size: .; cdr3_length: 13; cdr3_aa: CASSLTKGVEAFF; cdr3_nt: TGTGCCAGCAGCTTAACAAAAGGGGTTGAAGCTTTCTTT
d_call: TRBD1; j_call: TRBJ1-2; v_call: TRBV5-1; clone_size: .; cdr3_length: 13; cdr3_aa: CASSPGQGAGYTF; cdr3_nt: TGCGCCAGCAGCCCGGGACAGGGGGCTGGCTACACCTTC
d_call: TRBD1; j_call: TRBJ1-1; v_call: TRBV5-6; clone_size: .; cdr3_length: 15; cdr3_aa: CASSRPGQENTEAFF; cdr3_nt: TGTGCCAGCAGCCGGCCCGGACAGGAGAACACTGAAGCTTTCTTT
d_call: .; j_call: TRBJ2-6; v_call: TRBV13; clone_size: .; cdr3_length: 19; cdr3_aa: CASSLYQTGVLSGANVLTF; cdr3_nt: TGTGCCAGCAGCTTATACCAGACGGGCGTACTCTCTGGGGCCAACGTCCTGACTTTC
d_call: .; j_call: TRBJ1-2; v_call: TRBV19; clone_size: .; cdr3_length: 12; cdr3_aa: CASSRTLAGYTF; cdr3_nt: TGTGCCAGTAGCAGGACCCTGGCGGGCTACACCTTC
d_call: .; j_call: TRBJ2-1; v_call: TRBV5-1; clone_size: .; cdr3_length: 15; cdr3_aa: CASSFQGSSYNEQFF; cdr3_nt: TGCGCCAGCAGCTTCCAGGGTAGCTCCTACAATGAGCAGTTCTTC
d_call: .; j_call: TRBJ2-1; v_call: TRBV7-9; clone_size: .; cdr3_length: 13; cdr3_aa: CASSLPPYNEQFF; cdr3_nt: TGTGCCAGCAGCTTGCCCCCCTACAATGAGCAGTTCTTC
d_call: TRBD1; j_call: TRBJ1-1; v_call: TRBV19; clone_size: .; cdr3_length: 12; cdr3_aa: CASTTGTGVAFF; cdr3_nt: TGTGCCAGTACCACCGGGACAGGGGTGGCTTTCTTT
d_call: .; j_call: TRBJ2-2; v_call: TRBV28; clone_size: .; cdr3_length: 12; cdr3_aa: CASSFDTGELFF; cdr3_nt: TGTGCCAGCAGTTTCGACACCGGGGAGCTGTTTTTT
d_call: TRBD1; j_call: TRBJ1-1; v_call: TRBV18; clone_size: .; cdr3_length: 13; cdr3_aa: CASSPGTGGEAFF; cdr3_nt: TGTGCCAGCTCACCTGGGACAGGGGGCGAAGCTTTCTTT
d_call: .; j_call: TRBJ2-7; v_call: TRBV7-2; clone_size: .; cdr3_length: 14; cdr3_aa: CASSFGGGDYEQYF; cdr3_nt: TGTGCCAGCAGCTTTGGCGGAGGGGATTACGAGCAGTACTTC
d_call: .; j_call: TRBJ2-3; v_call: TRBV7-3; clone_size: once; cdr3_length: 15; cdr3_aa: CASSLFPGGTDTQYF; cdr3_nt: TGTGCCAGCAGCTTATTTCCGGGGGGCACAGATACGCAGTATTTT
d_call: .; j_call: TRBJ1-5; v_call: TRBV6-5; clone_size: .; cdr3_length: 15; cdr3_aa: CASSPWGSGNQPQHF; cdr3_nt: TGTGCCAGCAGTCCCTGGGGGTCCGGCAATCAGCCCCAGCATTTT
d_call: TRBD1; j_call: TRBJ2-1; v_call: TRBV11-2; clone_size: .; cdr3_length: 15; cdr3_aa: CASSFRTGDSNEQFF; cdr3_nt: TGTGCCAGCAGCTTTCGGACAGGAGATTCCAATGAGCAGTTCTTC
d_call: .; j_call: TRBJ2-1; v_call: TRBV4-2; clone_size: .; cdr3_length: 11; cdr3_aa: CASSQGDEQFF; cdr3_nt: TGTGCCAGCAGCCAGGGGGATGAGCAGTTCTTC
d_call: .; j_call: TRBJ2-3; v_call: TRBV19; clone_size: .; cdr3_length: 15; cdr3_aa: CASSILPGKTDTQYF; cdr3_nt: TGTGCCAGTAGTATACTTCCCGGCAAGACAGATACGCAGTATTTT
d_call: TRBD1; j_call: TRBJ2-3; v_call: TRBV5-1; clone_size: .; cdr3_length: 16; cdr3_aa: CASSKGQGVSTDTQYF; cdr3_nt: TGCGCCAGCAGCAAGGGACAGGGGGTGAGCACAGATACGCAGTATTTT
d_call: .; j_call: TRBJ1-4; v_call: TRBV2; clone_size: once; cdr3_length: 14; cdr3_aa: CASSEAGYNEKLFF; cdr3_nt: TGTGCCAGCAGTGAAGCCGGGTATAATGAAAAACTGTTTTTT
d_call: .; j_call: TRBJ1-6; v_call: TRBV6-5; clone_size: .; cdr3_length: 13; cdr3_aa: CASRRTIGSPLHF; cdr3_nt: TGTGCCAGCAGGAGGACAATCGGTTCACCCCTCCACTTT
d_call: .; j_call: TRBJ2-6; v_call: TRBV5-1; clone_size: .; cdr3_length: 16; cdr3_aa: CASSYLGSSGANVLTF; cdr3_nt: TGCGCCAGCAGCTACTTGGGTTCTTCTGGGGCCAACGTCCTGACTTTC
d_call: TRBD1; j_call: TRBJ2-7; v_call: TRBV5-1; clone_size: once; cdr3_length: 14; cdr3_aa: CASSLAGQDYEQYF; cdr3_nt: TGCGCCAGCAGCTTGGCCGGACAGGACTACGAGCAGTACTTC
d_call: TRBD1; j_call: TRBJ1-1; v_call: TRBV30; clone_size: .; cdr3_length: 14; cdr3_aa: CAWSDRGLRTEAFF; cdr3_nt: TGTGCCTGGAGCGACAGGGGGCTTAGAACTGAAGCTTTCTTT
d_call: TRBD1; j_call: TRBJ2-7; v_call: TRBV5-4; clone_size: .; cdr3_length: 14; cdr3_aa: CASSLQGASYEQYF; cdr3_nt: TGTGCCAGCAGCTTACAGGGGGCCTCCTACGAGCAGTACTTC
d_call: .; j_call: TRBJ2-3; v_call: TRBV28; clone_size: .; cdr3_length: 13; cdr3_aa: CASSLVSPDTQYF; cdr3_nt: TGTGCCAGCAGTTTAGTCTCCCCAGATACGCAGTATTTT
d_call: TRBD1; j_call: TRBJ1-1; v_call: TRBV18; clone_size: .; cdr3_length: 13; cdr3_aa: CASSPDRGPKAFF; cdr3_nt: TGTGCCAGCTCACCCGACAGGGGTCCGAAGGCTTTCTTT
d_call: .; j_call: TRBJ2-1; v_call: TRBV5-6; clone_size: .; cdr3_length: 15; cdr3_aa: CASSPPGWGHNEQFF; cdr3_nt: TGTGCCAGCAGCCCCCCTGGGTGGGGGCACAATGAGCAGTTCTTC
d_call: .; j_call: TRBJ1-1; v_call: TRBV7-2; clone_size: .; cdr3_length: 15; cdr3_aa: CASSFLAVGETEAFF; cdr3_nt: TGTGCCAGCAGCTTTTTGGCAGTCGGGGAGACTGAAGCTTTCTTT
d_call: .; j_call: TRBJ1-1; v_call: TRBV28; clone_size: .; cdr3_length: 14; cdr3_aa: CASRTGGIRTEAFF; cdr3_nt: TGTGCCAGCAGGACGGGGGGTATTCGGACTGAAGCTTTCTTT
d_call: .; j_call: TRBJ2-5; v_call: TRBV5-1; clone_size: .; cdr3_length: 12; cdr3_aa: CASSLTKETQYF; cdr3_nt: TGCGCCAGCAGCTTGACGAAAGAGACCCAGTACTTC
d_call: TRBD1; j_call: TRBJ2-7; v_call: TRBV5-1; clone_size: once; cdr3_length: 17; cdr3_aa: CASSLPAVGQGAREQYF; cdr3_nt: TGCGCCAGCAGCTTGCCCGCGGTGGGACAGGGGGCGCGGGAGCAGTACTTC
d_call: TRBD2; j_call: TRBJ2-1; v_call: TRBV4-1; clone_size: .; cdr3_length: 16; cdr3_aa: CASSQDGEPGGGEQFF; cdr3_nt: TGCGCCAGCAGCCAAGATGGCGAGCCCGGGGGGGGTGAGCAGTTCTTC
d_call: .; j_call: TRBJ1-1; v_call: TRBV18; clone_size: .; cdr3_length: 15; cdr3_aa: CATTFGTSMNTEAFF; cdr3_nt: TGTGCCACCACTTTTGGGACGTCCATGAACACTGAAGCTTTCTTT
d_call: .; j_call: TRBJ1-6; v_call: TRBV4-3; clone_size: .; cdr3_length: 14; cdr3_aa: CASSLISSASPLHF; cdr3_nt: TGCGCCAGCAGCCTAATTTCTTCGGCTTCACCCCTCCACTTT
d_call: TRBD2; j_call: TRBJ2-5; v_call: TRBV9; clone_size: .; cdr3_length: 16; cdr3_aa: CASSYSGGTFQETQYF; cdr3_nt: TGTGCCAGCAGCTACAGCGGGGGGACATTCCAAGAGACCCAGTACTTC
d_call: TRBD1; j_call: TRBJ1-3; v_call: TRBV10-3; clone_size: once; cdr3_length: 14; cdr3_aa: CAIRATGNGNTIYF; cdr3_nt: TGTGCCATCAGGGCGACAGGGAACGGAAACACCATATATTTT
d_call: TRBD1; j_call: TRBJ1-2; v_call: TRBV6-1; clone_size: .; cdr3_length: 13; cdr3_aa: CASSLDRGYGYTF; cdr3_nt: TGTGCCAGCAGCTTGGACAGGGGTTATGGCTACACCTTC
d_call: .; j_call: TRBJ1-1; v_call: TRBV19; clone_size: .; cdr3_length: 16; cdr3_aa: CASSIGLRDGNTEAFF; cdr3_nt: TGTGCCAGTAGTATAGGCCTGCGGGACGGGAACACTGAAGCTTTCTTT
d_call: .; j_call: TRBJ1-4; v_call: TRBV5-1; clone_size: once; cdr3_length: 14; cdr3_aa: CASSLSTGGEKLFF; cdr3_nt: TGCGCCAGCAGCTTGTCCACGGGAGGTGAAAAACTGTTTTTT
d_call: TRBD1; j_call: TRBJ1-4; v_call: TRBV7-2; clone_size: .; cdr3_length: 15; cdr3_aa: CASSLNTGTGEKLFF; cdr3_nt: TGTGCCAGCAGCTTAAATACGGGGACAGGGGAAAAACTGTTTTTT
d_call: TRBD1; j_call: TRBJ1-5; v_call: TRBV19; clone_size: .; cdr3_length: 17; cdr3_aa: CASSIDRQGSTYQPQHF; cdr3_nt: TGTGCCAGTAGTATAGACCGACAGGGGTCGACTTATCAGCCCCAGCATTTT
d_call: .; j_call: TRBJ1-6; v_call: TRBV30; clone_size: .; cdr3_length: 16; cdr3_aa: CAWRVVGVSYNSPLHF; cdr3_nt: TGTGCCTGGAGGGTTGTAGGGGTGTCCTACAATTCACCCCTCCACTTT
d_call: .; j_call: TRBJ2-1; v_call: TRBV30; clone_size: .; cdr3_length: 12; cdr3_aa: CALGLLYNEQFF; cdr3_nt: TGCGCCCTGGGACTTCTTTACAATGAGCAGTTCTTC
d_call: .; j_call: TRBJ1-3; v_call: TRBV5-1; clone_size: once; cdr3_length: 15; cdr3_aa: CASSPTGPSRNTIYF; cdr3_nt: TGCGCCAGCAGCCCCACGGGACCTTCGAGAAACACCATATATTTT
d_call: .; j_call: TRBJ2-7; v_call: TRBV21-1; clone_size: .; cdr3_length: 14; cdr3_aa: CASSEFDKSYEQYF; cdr3_nt: TGTGCCAGCAGCGAATTCGACAAGTCCTACGAGCAGTACTTC
d_call: .; j_call: TRBJ1-5; v_call: TRBV6-6; clone_size: .; cdr3_length: 16; cdr3_aa: CASSYLLTWSNQPQHF; cdr3_nt: TGTGCCAGCAGTTACCTACTCACGTGGAGCAATCAGCCCCAGCATTTT
d_call: .; j_call: TRBJ1-6; v_call: TRBV28; clone_size: few; cdr3_length: 14; cdr3_aa: CASSHPSDNSPLHF; cdr3_nt: TGTGCCAGCAGCCATCCTTCGGATAATTCACCCCTCCACTTT
d_call: TRBD1; j_call: TRBJ1-2; v_call: TRBV5-1; clone_size: .; cdr3_length: 14; cdr3_aa: CASSLQGTDYGYTF; cdr3_nt: TGCGCCAGCAGCTTGCAGGGGACAGACTATGGCTACACCTTC